A selection of T cell receptor beta chains follows, all from one sample in a study of OX40 agonist ivuxolimab in advanced cancers. Clones were read by immunoSEQ multiplex PCR, and TCRdb kept only the in-frame ones, dropping some. This table has about 58,000 clones, roughly four fifths appearing once. The sample was CD4+ or CD8+ T cells sorted from blood, taken in a trial of the OX40 agonist ivuxolimab. The receptors stem from an adult with an advanced solid tumor such as melanoma, head and neck, liver or kidney cancer. Both conserved end residues are part of each CDR3. The D gene is left open where the match is weak. A clone size is listed for some rows: how often the clone was seen (once, few, many), or a class if it is expanded.

TRBJ2-3 | - | TRBD2 | TRBV2 | TGTGCCAGTATACTAGCGGGGGTCACAGATACGCAGTATTTT | CASILAGVTDTQYF
TRBJ1-6 | - | TRBD1 | TRBV6-5 | TGTGCCAGCAGTTACCCGGGACAGGGCGCAGCCCTCCACTTT | CASSYPGQGAALHF
TRBJ1-2 | - | - | TRBV7-2 | TGTGCCAGCAGCTTTTCTAGGAGGGCTAACTATGGCTACACCTTC | CASSFSRRANYGYTF
TRBJ2-7 | - | - | TRBV7-2 | TGTGCCAGCAGCTTAGATAACCCCACCTACGAGCAGTACTTC | CASSLDNPTYEQYF
TRBJ2-7 | - | - | TRBV5-6 | TGTGCCAGCAGCTTAGTGGGGGGACCCAACGAGCAGTACTTC | CASSLVGGPNEQYF
TRBJ2-2 | - | - | TRBV6-5 | TGTGCCAGCAGTTACCGACGACAGGGAGGGGCGGGGGAGCTGTTTTTT | CASSYRRQGGAGELFF
TRBJ2-7 | - | - | TRBV5-1 | TGCGCCAGCAGCTTGGATTACGAGCAGTACTTC | CASSLDYEQYF
TRBJ2-5 | - | - | TRBV19 | TGTGCCAGTGACGCCGGAGAGACCCAGTACTTC | CASDAGETQYF
TRBJ2-3 | - | TRBD2 | TRBV12-5 | TGTGCTAGTGGCTTGGGACTAGCGGGGGACACAGATACGCAGTATTTT | CASGLGLAGDTDTQYF
TRBJ2-5 | - | - | TRBV15 | TGTGCCACCAGCAGAGATGACGGTCAAGAGAAGACCCAGTACTTC | CATSRDDGQEKTQYF
TRBJ1-4 | - | - | TRBV6-5 | TGTGCCAGCAGTTCCATGGCCGGGGGGGATGAAAAACTGTTTTTT | CASSSMAGGDEKLFF
TRBJ1-2 | - | - | TRBV4-2 | TGTGCCAGCAGCCAAGCGGGGACATCCTGGGGCTACACCTTC | CASSQAGTSWGYTF
TRBJ2-3 | - | TRBD1 | TRBV29-1 | TGCAGCGTTGAAGCCCCGAGGGGGCTCACAGATACGCAGTATTTT | CSVEAPRGLTDTQYF
TRBJ2-2 | - | TRBD1 | TRBV5-1 | TGCGCCAGCATGTTCGTTTTTGGGACAGAAGAATACACCGGGGAGCTGTTTTTT | CASMFVFGTEEYTGELFF
TRBJ1-2 | - | TRBD1 | TRBV6-6 | TGTGCCAGCACCCCCGGGGGACAGGGGTTCTATGGCTACACCTTC | CASTPGGQGFYGYTF
TRBJ2-7 | once | - | TRBV5-5 | TGTGCCAGCAGCTCGCCGGCCTACGAGCAGTACTTC | CASSSPAYEQYF
TRBJ1-1 | few | - | TRBV28 | TGTGCCAGCAGGCTTGAAGCCTCCGGCCTAACTGAAGCTTTCTTT | CASRLEASGLTEAFF
TRBJ1-5 | - | - | TRBV21-1 | TGTGCCAGCAGCAAGTCTAGATTGTATAGCAATCAGCCCCAGCATTTT | CASSKSRLYSNQPQHF
TRBJ1-2 | - | - | TRBV6-1 | TGTGCCAGCAGTGATACCGGCCAGGGGAGCTATGGCTACACCTTC | CASSDTGQGSYGYTF
TRBJ1-5 | - | - | TRBV6-1 | TGTGCCAGCAGTGAAGCCGGGGGTGAATATCAGCCCCAGCATTTT | CASSEAGGEYQPQHF
TRBJ1-1 | - | TRBD1 | TRBV7-2 | TGTGCCAGCAGCTACCAGGGACAGGGGAAAGCTTTCTTT | CASSYQGQGKAFF
TRBJ1-5 | - | - | TRBV19 | TGTGCCAGTAGTGGAATGGAGGTAAGCAATCAGCCCCAGCATTTT | CASSGMEVSNQPQHF
TRBJ1-3 | few | - | TRBV7-9 | TGTGCCAGCAGCCCAGGGGACGTGGGGCCGAGAAACACCATATATTTT | CASSPGDVGPRNTIYF
TRBJ1-3 | - | - | TRBV5-5 | TGTGCCAGCAGCGCCGAGGGAAACACCATATATTTT | CASSAEGNTIYF
TRBJ2-5 | - | - | TRBV10-3 | TGTGCCATCAGTGAGTCTAATATTGGGCAGCTGAGGACCCAGTACTTC | CAISESNIGQLRTQYF
TRBJ1-3 | - | - | TRBV19 | TGTGCCAGTAGTAGCGACAGAAGAAACACCATATATTTT | CASSSDRRNTIYF
TRBJ2-3 | - | - | TRBV5-6 | TGTGCCAGCAGCGCAGCGAGGGGGGGTAGCACAGATACGCAGTATTTT | CASSAARGGSTDTQYF
TRBJ2-6 | - | - | TRBV6-1 | TGTGCCAGCAGAAGCCCCGGTGGTGGGGCCAACGTCCTGACTTTC | CASRSPGGGANVLTF
TRBJ2-1 | medium-sized | - | TRBV6-5 | TGTGCCAGCAACCGGGGGGCGGGGTTGATCGATGAGCAGTTCTTC | CASNRGAGLIDEQFF
TRBJ2-7 | - | - | TRBV19 | TGTGCCAGTAGTATAGGTGGGGAGCAGTACTTC | CASSIGGEQYF
TRBJ2-1 | - | TRBD2 | TRBV4-1 | TGCGCCAGCAGCCAAACCGGGACTAGCGGGTACAATGAGCAGTTCTTC | CASSQTGTSGYNEQFF
TRBJ1-1 | - | - | TRBV19 | TGTGCCAGTAGTATATCCGGTGTCGTGGTGAGTGAAGCTTTCTTT | CASSISGVVVSEAFF
TRBJ2-2 | - | TRBD1 | TRBV7-6 | TGTGCCAGCGGAATACCGGGACAGGGGTCTCCCGGGGAGCTGTTTTTT | CASGIPGQGSPGELFF
TRBJ2-5 | medium-sized | - | TRBV10-2 | TGCGCCAGCAGTGGGGGGCGCGTGACCCAGTACTTC | CASSGGRVTQYF
TRBJ2-1 | few | TRBD2 | TRBV25-1 | TGTGCCAGCAGTGGAGCGGGGGCACGGAATGAGCAGTTCTTC | CASSGAGARNEQFF
TRBJ1-1 | - | - | TRBV5-6 | TGTGCCAGCAGCTTAGGGGGACCTAACACTGAAGCTTTCTTT | CASSLGGPNTEAFF
TRBJ1-2 | - | - | TRBV2 | TGTGCCAGCAGGGAGGCCCGAGGGAGAGGCTATGGCTACACCTTC | CASREARGRGYGYTF
TRBJ2-7 | - | - | TRBV5-4 | TGTGCCAGCAGCTTGGAACGGGGGCAAACCTACGAGCAGTACTTC | CASSLERGQTYEQYF
TRBJ2-7 | - | TRBD2 | TRBV10-2 | TGCGCCAGCACAGGTGGGGACTACCTTACTAGTGAGCAGTACTTC | CASTGGDYLTSEQYF
TRBJ2-3 | - | - | TRBV11-3 | TGTGCCAGCAGCCCCCGGGACAACACAGATACGCAGTATTTT | CASSPRDNTDTQYF
TRBJ2-3 | once | TRBD2 | TRBV5-6 | TGTGCCAGCCGCGGAGGCGGGGGGCGACCCACAGATACGCAGTATTTT | CASRGGGGRPTDTQYF
TRBJ1-2 | - | - | TRBV28 | TGTGCCAGCAGGCCCGACAACTATGGCTACACCTTC | CASRPDNYGYTF
TRBJ2-3 | - | - | TRBV11-2 | TGTGCCAGCAGTCGTAGGAGGGCGGAGTCCACAGATACGCAGTATTTT | CASSRRRAESTDTQYF
TRBJ2-5 | - | - | TRBV2 | TGTGCCAGCAGTGAGGATCTCGCGGGGACCCAGTACTTC | CASSEDLAGTQYF
TRBJ2-7 | - | TRBD1 | TRBV11-2 | TGTGCCAGCAGCTTAGGGGCAGGGGGTACCTACGAGCAGTACTTC | CASSLGAGGTYEQYF